These 24 T cell receptor beta chains came from one sample sequenced in a study of cytomegalovirus exposure and HLA in healthy donors. The PCR made use of 60 Vbeta and 13 Jbeta primers. Some clones are missing from TCRdb's copy, which holds only in-frame ones; the method was immunoSEQ multiplex PCR. The sample data list under 150,000 clones. The specimen sequenced was PBMCs. Receptor source: an older woman in good health and CMV-seronegative.

The chain couples TRBV6-6 to TRBJ2-5; 9 bases align to TRBD1. CDR1 and CDR2 from the germline V gene are MNHNY and SVGAGI (reference sequence). This CDR3 has 15 amino acids. The J segment lost 1 base and the V segment lost 5 bases, leaving 5 bases of the junction unmatched. This CDR3 is CASSAPGQGQETQYF. The CDR3, as DNA: TGTGCCAGCAGTGCCCCGGGACAGGGCCAAGAGACCCAGTACTTC.

V gene TRBV7-2 combines with J gene TRBJ2-7; the D is unclear. Germline loops: CDR1 SGHTA, CDR2 FQGNSA. The CDR3 totals 14 residues. Trimming removed 0 bases at V and 1 base at J, with 7 bases between. The CDR3 loop is CASSLAGRSYEQYF. DNA of the CDR3: TGTGCCAGCAGCTTAGCGGGCAGGTCCTACGAGCAGTACTTC. The full variable domain, rest sourced from reference TRBV7-2 and TRBJ2-7, is GAGVSQSPSNKVTEKGKDVELRCDPISGHTALYWYRQSLGQGLEFLIYFQGNSAPDKSGLPSDRFSAERTGGSVSTLTIQRTQQEDSAVYLCASSLAGRSYEQYFGPGTRLTVT.

The genes are TRBV27 and TRBJ1-1, with a weak D call TRBD1 (6 bases). From germline, CDR1 is MNHEY and CDR2 SMNVEV (reference sequence). V lost 6 bases and J 4 bases, leaving 24 bases between the germline ends. The CDR3 is 17 amino acids. This CDR3 reads CASSSPTHREGRTEAFF. In DNA, the CDR3 is TGTGCCAGCAGCTCCCCCACTCACAGGGAAGGGCGCACTGAAGCTTTCTTT.

This chain uses TRBV27 with TRBJ1-3, with D maybe TRBD1 (6 bases). This CDR3 is 15 amino acids long. CDR1 and CDR2 (germline): MNHEY, SMNVEV (reference sequence). The V gene lost 3 bases and the J gene lost 4 bases, with 13 bases spanning the gap. As DNA, the CDR3 is TGTGCCAGCAGTTTGTACGGGGGGCCGGGAAACACCATATATTTT. Translating it yields CASSLYGGPGNTIYF.

The chain employs TRBV28 and TRBJ2-2, with 7 bases matching TRBD2. Germline V gene data show CDR1 as MDHEN and CDR2 as SYDVKM. The junction had 15 bases not matched to a gene; V was cut back by 3 bases and J by 2 bases. The CDR3 extends over 19 amino acids. The CDR3 DNA follows: TGTGCCAGCAGTTTGGTCCCGGAATTTGGGAGGGACAACACCGGGGAGCTGTTTTTT. This translates into CASSLVPEFGRDNTGELFF. Full variable domain (missing parts from reference TRBV28 and TRBJ2-2): DVKVTQSSRYLVKRTGEKVFLECVQDMDHENMFWYRQDPGLGLRLIYFSYDVKMKEKGDIPEGYSVSREKKERFSLILESASTNQTSMYLCASSLVPEFGRDNTGELFFGEGSRLTVL.

The chain links TRBV5-6 to TRBJ2-3, with 9 bases matching TRBD1. CDR3 size: 15 residues. V was pared by 2 bases and J by 4 bases, with 5 bases of the junction left unmatched. Germline CDR1 SGHDT, CDR2 YYEEEE. The CDR3 protein is CASSLQDRGPDTQYF. For the CDR3, the DNA is TGTGCCAGCAGCTTACAGGACAGGGGACCAGATACGCAGTATTTT.

The rearrangement joins TRBV4-1 to TRBJ2-7; 7 bases match TRBD2. V gave up 9 bases and J gave up 1 base; unmatched junction bases: 9. There are 14 residues in the CDR3. Germline loops: CDR1 MGHRA, CDR2 YSYEKL. CDR3 sequence reads: CASTLAEGSYEQYF. CDR3 nucleotides: TGCGCCAGTACCCTAGCGGAGGGGTCCTACGAGCAGTACTTC.

The V gene is TRBV5-4, the J gene TRBJ1-2; unclear D gene. Trimming left V 0 bases short and J 4 bases short, with 10 bases between. The CDR3 totals 14 residues. Germline V gives CDR1 SGHNT, CDR2 YYREEE (reference sequence). The DNA for the CDR3 is TGTGCCAGCAGCTTGGTTGGGAGTTCCTATGGCTACACCTTC. Its translation: CASSLVGSSYGYTF.

In the case of this clone: A read error may account for a junction end that differs from germline. The rearrangement uses TRBV6-5 and TRBJ2-7, with a weak D call TRBD2 (5 bases). The CDR3 covers 13 residues. From germline, CDR1 is MNHEY and CDR2 SVGAGI. CDR3 in amino acids: CASSPNLLGVITF. DNA of the CDR3: TGTGCCAGCAGTCCTAACCTCCTGGGAGTGATTACCTTC.

The genes are TRBV13 and TRBJ1-1; no reliable D call. Germline assignment: CDR1 PRHDT and CDR2 FYEKMQ (reference sequence). The CDR3 contains 14 residues. V lost 2 bases and J lost 4, with 11 bases in between. CDR3 region: CASSLRSGGTEAFF. CDR3 nucleotides: TGTGCCAGCAGCTTACGGTCCGGAGGCACTGAAGCTTTCTTT.

The chain couples TRBV5-1 to TRBJ2-3; D remains unclear. Trimming removed 2 bases at V and 1 base at J, with 5 bases between. This CDR3 spans 13 amino acids. Germline lookup yields CDR1 SGHRS and CDR2 YFSETQ. Written as DNA, the CDR3 is TGCGCCAGCAGCTTCCCGGGCACAGATACGCAGTATTTT. This codes for CASSFPGTDTQYF. The full variable domain, in which reference TRBV5-1 and TRBJ2-3 provide the parts outside the CDR3, is KAGVTQTPRYLIKTRGQQVTLSCSPISGHRSVSWYQQTPGQGLQFLFEYFSETQRNKGNFPGRFSGRQFSNSRSEMNVSTLELGDSALYLCASSFPGTDTQYFGPGTRLTVL.

This chain links TRBV28 with TRBJ1-2; tentatively, D is TRBD1 (6 bases). Trimming stripped 1 base from V and 2 bases from J, with 8 bases between. This CDR3 is 14 amino acids long. Germline values: CDR1 MDHEN, CDR2 SYDVKM. Here the CDR3 DNA reads TGTGCCAGCAGTTTATCCACAGGGAACTATGGCTACACCTTC. Translated: CASSLSTGNYGYTF.

The CDR3 reads CASCRDRVIFEQYF. In DNA form, the CDR3 reads TGTGCCAGCTGCCGGGACAGGGTAATTTTCGAGCAGTACTTC. The chain has TRBV28 and TRBJ2-7; 9 bases fit TRBD1. Germline V lookup: CDR1 MDHEN, CDR2 SYDVKM. The V gene end was trimmed by 8 bases and the J gene end by 6 bases; junction bases not matched to a gene: 11. CDR3 length: 14 amino acids. Based on the CDR3 plus reference TRBV28 and TRBJ2-7, the full variable domain is DVKVTQSSRYLVKRTGEKVFLECVQDMDHENMFWYRQDPGLGLRLIYFSYDVKMKEKGDIPEGYSVSREKKERFSLILESASTNQTSMYLCASCRDRVIFEQYFGPGTRLTVT.

The J gene is TRBJ2-7, the V gene TRBV10-1; 9 nucleotides match TRBD1. The CDR3 runs to 14 residues. In germline, CDR1 is WNHNN, CDR2 SYGVQD (reference sequence). V lost 3 bases to trimming and J lost 5 bases; unmatched junction nucleotides: 5. In DNA, the CDR3 is TGCGCCAGCAGTGAAGGGACAGGGTTGGACGAGCAGTACTTC. Translated, it gives CASSEGTGLDEQYF.

Concerning this clone itself: This same CDR3 is encoded by further DNA sequences in the sample. The chain employs TRBV27 and TRBJ2-7, with TRBD1 matching over 7 bases. Germline trimming cut 4 bases from V and 7 bases from J; bases unmatched to any gene: 16. Germline V gives CDR1 MNHEY, CDR2 SMNVEV (reference sequence). The CDR3 length is 16 residues. The CDR3 protein is CASSSPTGAPGREQYF. In nucleotides, the CDR3 is TGTGCCAGCAGTTCACCAACAGGGGCGCCCGGGCGGGAGCAGTACTTC.

The chain joins TRBV6-1 to TRBJ1-2; D is unresolved. V was pared by 3 bases and J by 0 bases, with 17 bases between. CDR3 size: 17 residues. Per the germline V gene, CDR1 is MNHNS and CDR2 is SASEGT. CDR3 DNA sequence: TGTGCCAGCAGTGATTTTACGTGGGGAGCGACTAACTATGGCTACACCTTC. Its protein product is CASSDFTWGATNYGYTF.

The CDR3 DNA follows: TGTGCCAGCAGCTATAGCGGGGGAACAAAGTACAATGAGCAGTTCTTC. Translated: CASSYSGGTKYNEQFF. The chain couples TRBV7-9 to TRBJ2-1, with TRBD2 matching over 9 bases. The CDR3 is made up of 16 amino acids. Per the germline V gene, CDR1 is SEHNR and CDR2 is FQNEAQ (reference sequence). Losses at the gene ends were 4 bases for V and 4 bases for J; bases not matched to a gene: 8.

J is TRBJ2-2 and V is TRBV5-1, with D possibly matching TRBD2 (6 bases). Between the trimmed V and J ends, which lost 1 base and 5 bases, there was a span of 15 bases. Germline CDR1 SGHRS, CDR2 YFSETQ. The CDR3 is 16 residues long. The CDR3: CASSLRETRITGELFF. For the CDR3, the DNA is TGCGCCAGCAGCTTGCGTGAGACTAGGATTACCGGGGAGCTGTTTTTT.

The chain links TRBV5-1 to TRBJ1-5; 8 bases are shared with TRBD1. V lost 2 bases to trimming and J lost 5 bases; unmatched junction nucleotides: 3. From germline, CDR1 is SGHRS and CDR2 YFSETQ. This CDR3 spans 14 amino acids. The CDR3 protein is CASSLKTGDQPQHF. The CDR3 nucleotides are TGCGCCAGCAGCTTAAAGACAGGGGATCAGCCCCAGCATTTT.

The chain couples TRBV7-3 to TRBJ2-3, with D tentatively TRBD2 (5 bases). The V gene lost 5 bases and the J gene lost 2 bases, with 14 bases spanning the gap. The CDR3 runs to 15 residues. Germline values: CDR1 SGHTA, CDR2 FQGTGA. The CDR3 loop is CASSLITGSTDTQYF. The CDR3 nucleotides are TGTGCCAGCAGCCTGATAACGGGGTCCACAGATACGCAGTATTTT.

In DNA form, the CDR3 reads TGCAGCGTTCAACCAGACAGGGGACAAACGCACTCCTACAATGAGCAGTTCTTC. Translating it yields CSVQPDRGQTHSYNEQFF. The genes are TRBV29-1 and TRBJ2-1, with 8 bases matching TRBD1. The V segment lost 5 bases and the J segment 0 bases; nucleotides outside the gene matches: 15. The CDR3 is 18 amino acids. The germline V gene has CDR1 SQVTM and CDR2 ANQGSEA.

The chain links TRBV9 to TRBJ2-7; D uncertain. This CDR3 region has 12 residues. Trimming stripped 4 bases from V and 5 bases from J, with 10 bases between. Per the germline V gene, CDR1 is SGDLS and CDR2 is YYNGEE. The CDR3 DNA is TGTGCCAGCAGCCCACATTCGAACGAGCAGTACTTC. It codes for CASSPHSNEQYF. Full variable domain (missing parts from reference TRBV9 and TRBJ2-7): DSGVTQTPKHLITATGQRVTLRCSPRSGDLSVYWYQQSLDQGLQFLIQYYNGEERAKGNILERFSAQQFPDLHSELNLSSLELGDSALYFCASSPHSNEQYFGPGTRLTVT.

This rearrangement joins TRBV7-9 to TRBJ1-1; D gene uncertain. CDR1 SEHNR and CDR2 FQNEAQ come from the germline V gene (reference sequence). There are 14 residues in the CDR3. Trimming pared 0 bases from V and 6 bases from J, leaving 11 bases between. CDR3 residues: CASSLATGLAEAFF. CDR3 coding DNA: TGTGCCAGCAGCTTAGCCACGGGTCTTGCTGAAGCTTTCTTT.

The CDR3 spells CASTQPGGVETQYF. Here the CDR3 DNA reads TGTGCCAGTACCCAACCAGGGGGCGTGGAGACCCAGTACTTC. This chain links TRBV19 with TRBJ2-5, with TRBD1 matching 8 bases. In germline, CDR1 is LNHDA, CDR2 SQIVND (reference sequence). Trimming cost V 7 bases and J 5 bases; bases outside gene matches: 9. The CDR3 is made up of 14 amino acids.